The sequence of this TCR beta chain was determined in a study of STAT5B mutations in CD4+ large granular lymphocyte leukemia. The assay was run at survey level. Some clones are missing from TCRdb's copy, which holds only in-frame ones; the method was immunoSEQ multiplex PCR. The sample lists 32,000 or so clones, 79% seen once, with about 6.2% in the top ten. V shed 5 bases and J 4 bases; nucleotides not matched to a gene: 8. From germline, CDR1 is SGHAT and CDR2 FQDESV (reference sequence). The CDR3 extends over 15 amino acids. The chain joins TRBV11-1 to TRBJ1-2; TRBD1 agrees at 9 bases. Source material: CD4+ T cells from blood buffy coats. The clonotype was recovered from a human donor in good health. The CDR3 DNA sequence: TGTGCCAGCAGCGCTGGGACAGGGCCTTTCTATGGCTACACCTTC. It is translated as CASSAGTGPFYGYTF. Filled out from reference TRBV11-1 and TRBJ1-2, the complete variable domain reads EAEVAQSPRYKITEKSQAVAFWCDPISGHATLYWYRQILGQGPELLVQFQDESVVDDSQLPKDRFSAERLKGVDSTLKIQPAELGDSAMYLCASSAGTGPFYGYTFGSGTRLTVV.